This T cell receptor (beta chain) was retrieved from a study of untreated major depressive disorder. Study outcomes and limitations: Depressed patients' CD4+ T cells carried increased TRBV05-01 (Vbeta 5.1) usage versus control CD4+ T cells.

Concerning this clone itself: Antigen: not known.

The data were produced by immunoSEQ multiplex PCR, yet TCRdb's version contains in-frame clones alone and is incomplete. The data contain approximately 25,000 clones, approximately 90% of them singletons. V trimming: 5 bases; J trimming: 2 bases; junction bases outside the gene matches: 8. CDR3 length: 15 residues. CDR1 is SGHAT, CDR2 FQNNGV, per germline. Participants with major medical conditions, Axis I/II comorbidities, regular medication or illicit drug use were excluded. The TCR comes from a young woman with major depressive disorder. The specimen was CD4+ T cells from PBMCs. The chain carries TRBV11-2 and TRBJ2-5; 7 bases match TRBD1. DNA of the CDR3: TGTGCCAGCAGCCAAATGGGACAGCCTCAAGAGACCCAGTACTTC. Its translation: CASSQMGQPQETQYF. The full variable domain, its missing parts supplied by reference TRBV11-2 and TRBJ2-5, is EAGVAQSPRYKIIEKRQSVAFWCNPISGHATLYWYQQILGQGPKLLIQFQNNGVVDDSQLPKDRFSAERLKGVDSTLKIQPAKLEDSAVYLCASSQMGQPQETQYFGPGTRLLVL.